The 11 T cell receptor beta chains below come from one sample, sequenced in a study of T cell responses to AZD1222 COVID-19 vaccine. Assay used: immunoSEQ multiplex PCR; TCRdb lists only in-frame clones, some missing. Of some 180,000 clones in the sample, approximately 93% were seen once. The sample was peripheral blood, taken 28 days after the second AZD1222 dose. Receptors originate from an adult who received the AZD1222 COVID-19 vaccine.

This rearrangement joins TRBV11-2 to TRBJ1-6; the D is unclear. Looked up from germline, CDR1 is SGHAT and CDR2 is FQNNGV. V was cut by 1 base and J by 1 base, with 5 bases left in between. The CDR3 totals 15 residues. The CDR3 here is CASSLVGSYNSPLHF. CDR3 DNA sequence: TGTGCCAGCAGCTTAGTGGGGTCCTATAATTCACCCCTCCACTTT.

V is TRBV5-1 and J is TRBJ1-2; D uncertain. Between the trimmed V and J ends, which lost 3 bases and 7 bases, there was a span of 13 bases. CDR3 length: 13 residues. Germline V gene data show CDR1 as SGHRS and CDR2 as YFSETQ. CDR3 amino acids: CASSSSSGPGYTF. DNA for the CDR3: TGCGCCAGCAGCTCATCCTCAGGACCTGGCTACACCTTC. The whole variable domain, filled in from reference TRBV5-1 and TRBJ1-2, reads KAGVTQTPRYLIKTRGQQVTLSCSPISGHRSVSWYQQTPGQGLQFLFEYFSETQRNKGNFPGRFSGRQFSNSRSEMNVSTLELGDSALYLCASSSSSGPGYTFGSGTRLTVV.

The chain links TRBV2 to TRBJ2-3; TRBD1 is a possible D gene (6 bases). Trimming removed 6 bases from V and 2 bases from J, with 18 bases in between. This CDR3 is 16 amino acids long. CDR1 SNHLY and CDR2 FYNNEI come from the germline V gene. DNA of the CDR3: TGTGCCAGCAGCGCAGTGGGACACGGGAACACAGATACGCAGTATTTT. This sequence encodes CASSAVGHGNTDTQYF.

This clone was seen just once. The chain links TRBV19 to TRBJ2-3, with D perhaps TRBD2 (5 bases). This CDR3 is 15 amino acids long. V shed 2 bases and J shed 7 bases, with 16 bases lying between them. Germline V lookup: CDR1 LNHDA, CDR2 SQIVND (reference sequence). The CDR3 protein is CASSIPGGSANTQYF. For the CDR3, the DNA is TGTGCCAGTAGTATACCCGGTGGTAGCGCAAATACGCAGTATTTT. Full variable domain (rest looked up from reference TRBV19 and TRBJ2-3): DGGITQSPKYLFRKEGQNVTLSCEQNLNHDAMYWYRQDPGQGLRLIYYSQIVNDFQKGDIAEGYSVSREKKESFPLTVTSAQKNPTAFYLCASSIPGGSANTQYFGPGTRLTVL.

V usage is TRBV7-9 and J usage is TRBJ2-1, with D perhaps matching TRBD1 or TRBD2 (5 bases each). The V end lost 5 bases, the J end lost 8 bases, and 19 bases lay between the germline ends. The CDR3 sequence is 15 residues long. Germline V CDR1 and CDR2: SEHNR, FQNEAQ (reference sequence). Written as DNA, the CDR3 is TGTGCCAGCAGCCCACCCGGAGAGGGGTTGGATGAGCAGTTCTTC. It specifies CASSPPGEGLDEQFF.

V gene TRBV6-1 combines with J gene TRBJ1-4; D gene uncertain. Per germline, CDR1 MNHNS and CDR2 SASEGT. V shed 1 base and J shed 11 bases, with 17 bases lying between them. The CDR3 totals 15 residues. CDR3 nucleotide sequence: TGTGCCAGCAGTGAAGGTCTAGGTTATGGAAAGAAACTGTTTTTT. It encodes CASSEGLGYGKKLFF.

The chain joins TRBV25-1 to TRBJ2-5; 9 bases map to TRBD2. The junction had 17 bases not matched to a gene; V was cut back by 7 bases and J by 5 bases. This CDR3 is built from 17 residues. Germline lookup yields CDR1 MGHDK and CDR2 SYGVNS. In DNA, the CDR3 is TGTGCCAGCACCCCCCGACGCGGGAGGGCCGGTATCGAGACCCAGTACTTC. It specifies CASTPRRGRAGIETQYF.

This clone was picked up a small number of times. The rearrangement uses TRBV5-4 and TRBJ2-1, with D tentatively TRBD1 or TRBD2 (6 bases each). V was pared by 1 base and J by 9 bases, with 17 bases between. This CDR3 is 15 amino acids long. Per germline, CDR1 SGHNT and CDR2 YYREEE (reference sequence). CDR3 sequence (DNA): TGTGCCAGCAGCTTGACTCTTCTGGGGGGCACTGAGCAGTTCTTC. Encoded protein: CASSLTLLGGTEQFF.

The chain carries TRBV2 and TRBJ2-7; 7 positions match TRBD2. Trimming removed 2 bases from V and 0 bases from J; junction bases left unmatched: 4. The germline V gene encodes CDR1 SNHLY and CDR2 FYNNEI. This CDR3 contains 15 residues. CDR3 sequence reads: CASSERSGNSYEQYF. The CDR3 nucleotides are TGTGCCAGCAGTGAACGAAGCGGGAACTCCTACGAGCAGTACTTC.

The chain is built from TRBV6-5 and TRBJ1-3; the D gene is possibly TRBD1 (5 bases). There are 15 residues in the CDR3. CDR1 and CDR2 from the germline V gene are MNHEY and SVGAGI. Between the trimmed V and J ends, which lost 6 bases and 0 bases, there was a span of 12 bases. CDR3 bases: TGTGCCAGCAGGAAAGACAGCTTCTCTGGAAACACCATATATTTT. Encoded protein: CASRKDSFSGNTIYF.

This chain connects TRBV25-1 to TRBJ1-1; D remains unclear. V lost 1 base, J lost 3 bases, and 6 bases lay in between. This CDR3 has 13 residues. CDR1 is MGHDK, CDR2 SYGVNS, per germline. The chain's CDR3 is CASSEFSHTEAFF. The CDR3 region has the DNA TGTGCCAGCAGTGAATTCTCCCACACTGAAGCTTTCTTT.